This T cell receptor beta chain originates from a study of technical replicates of blood from several donors. Germline assignment: CDR1 MDHEN and CDR2 SYDVKM. The CDR3 is made up of 12 amino acids. Between the trimmed V and J ends, which lost 6 bases and 2 bases, there was a span of 4 bases. The protocol was immunoSEQ multiplex PCR, while the TCRdb copy is restricted to in-frame clones and leaves out a portion. Found here are approximately 68,000 clones, about 97% of them singletons; the top ten hold approximately 0.28%. This TCR derives from a human donor in good health. Sequencing was performed on T cells isolated from PBMCs. This rearrangement joins TRBV28 to TRBJ2-2, with no clear D. This CDR3 is CASSVNTGELFF. CDR3 in DNA: TGTGCCAGCAGCGTTAACACCGGGGAGCTGTTTTTT.